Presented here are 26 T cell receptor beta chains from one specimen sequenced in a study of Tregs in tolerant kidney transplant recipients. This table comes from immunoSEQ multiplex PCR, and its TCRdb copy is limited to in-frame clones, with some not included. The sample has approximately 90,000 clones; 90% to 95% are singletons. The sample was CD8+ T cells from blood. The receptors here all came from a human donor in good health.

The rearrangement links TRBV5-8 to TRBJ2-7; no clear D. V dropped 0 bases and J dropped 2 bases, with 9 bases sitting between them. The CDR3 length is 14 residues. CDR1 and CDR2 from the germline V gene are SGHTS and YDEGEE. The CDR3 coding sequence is TGTGCCAGCAGCTTGGGACGGTCCCCCTACGAGCAGTACTTC. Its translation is CASSLGRSPYEQYF.

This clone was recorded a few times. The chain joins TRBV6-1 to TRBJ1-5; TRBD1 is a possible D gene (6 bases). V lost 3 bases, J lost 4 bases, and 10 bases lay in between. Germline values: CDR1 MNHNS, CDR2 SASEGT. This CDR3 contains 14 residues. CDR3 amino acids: CASSDQGRNQPQHF. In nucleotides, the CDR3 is TGTGCCAGCAGTGATCAGGGGCGGAATCAGCCCCAGCATTTT.

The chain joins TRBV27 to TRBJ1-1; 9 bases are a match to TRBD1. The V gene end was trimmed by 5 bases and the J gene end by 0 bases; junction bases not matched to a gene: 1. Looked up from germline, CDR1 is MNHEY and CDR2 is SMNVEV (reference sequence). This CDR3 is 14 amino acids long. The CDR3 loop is CASSGTGMNTEAFF. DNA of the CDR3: TGTGCCAGCAGTGGGACAGGGATGAACACTGAAGCTTTCTTT.

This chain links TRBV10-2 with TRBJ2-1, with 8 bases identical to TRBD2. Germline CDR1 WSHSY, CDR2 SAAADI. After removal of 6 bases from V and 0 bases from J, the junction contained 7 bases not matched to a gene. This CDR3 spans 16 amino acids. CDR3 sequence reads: CASRRSGSYSYNEQFF. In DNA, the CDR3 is TGCGCCAGCAGGCGCAGCGGGAGTTACTCCTACAATGAGCAGTTCTTC.

The CDR3 region has the DNA TGTGCCAGCTCACCTTTTAACAGGGAGAGTTGGTCGGATGGCTACACCTTC. Protein sequence: CASSPFNRESWSDGYTF. This rearrangement joins TRBV18 to TRBJ1-2; D might be TRBD1 (6 bases). Trimming shortened V by 3 bases and J by 6 bases, and 23 bases separated the two germline ends. This CDR3 region has 17 residues. CDR1 is KGHSH and CDR2 is LQKENI in the germline V gene.

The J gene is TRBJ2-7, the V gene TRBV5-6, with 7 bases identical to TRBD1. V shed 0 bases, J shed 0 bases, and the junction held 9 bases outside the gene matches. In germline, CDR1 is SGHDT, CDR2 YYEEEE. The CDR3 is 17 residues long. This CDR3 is CASSLVGEGASSYEQYF. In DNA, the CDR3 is TGTGCCAGCAGCTTGGTCGGAGAGGGGGCGAGCTCCTACGAGCAGTACTTC.

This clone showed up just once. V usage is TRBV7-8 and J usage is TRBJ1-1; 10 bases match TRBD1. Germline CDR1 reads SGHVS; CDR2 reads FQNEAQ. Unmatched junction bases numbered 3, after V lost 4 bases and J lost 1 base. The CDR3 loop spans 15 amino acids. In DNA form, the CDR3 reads TGTGCCAGCAGCTGGGACAGGGGACCGAACACTGAAGCTTTCTTT. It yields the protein CASSWDRGPNTEAFF.

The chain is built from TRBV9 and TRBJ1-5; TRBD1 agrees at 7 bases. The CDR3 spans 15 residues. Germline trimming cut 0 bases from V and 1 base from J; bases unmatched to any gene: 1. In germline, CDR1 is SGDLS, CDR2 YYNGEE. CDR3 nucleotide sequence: TGTGCCAGCAGCGTAGAGGGGGCGAGCAATCAGCCCCAGCATTTT. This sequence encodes CASSVEGASNQPQHF.

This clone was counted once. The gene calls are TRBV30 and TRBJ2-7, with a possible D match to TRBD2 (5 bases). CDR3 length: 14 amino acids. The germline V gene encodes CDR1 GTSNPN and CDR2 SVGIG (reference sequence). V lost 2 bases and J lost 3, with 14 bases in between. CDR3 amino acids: CAWSWESRNYEQYF. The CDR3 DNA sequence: TGTGCCTGGAGTTGGGAGTCGAGGAACTACGAGCAGTACTTC.

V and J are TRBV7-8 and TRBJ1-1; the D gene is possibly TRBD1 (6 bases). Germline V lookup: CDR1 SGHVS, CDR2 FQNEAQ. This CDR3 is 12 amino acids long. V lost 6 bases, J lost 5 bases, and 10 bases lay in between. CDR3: CASSLTGTEAFF. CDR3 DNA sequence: TGTGCCAGCAGTCTAACAGGGACTGAAGCTTTCTTT.

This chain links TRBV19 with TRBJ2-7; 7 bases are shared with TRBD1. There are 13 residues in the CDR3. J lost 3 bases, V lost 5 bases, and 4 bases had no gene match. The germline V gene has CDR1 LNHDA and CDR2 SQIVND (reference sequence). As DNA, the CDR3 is TGTGCCAGTAGTGAGGGGGCCTACTACGAGCAGTACTTC. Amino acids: CASSEGAYYEQYF.

CDR3 DNA sequence: TGCGCCAGCAGCTTGAGGGATCGCGCCTACAATGAGCAGTTCTTC. Its protein product is CASSLRDRAYNEQFF. The chain is built from TRBV5-1 and TRBJ2-1; no definite D call. V was cut by 1 base and J by 2 bases, with 10 bases left in between. The CDR3 extends over 15 amino acids. CDR1 and CDR2 from the germline V gene are SGHRS and YFSETQ.

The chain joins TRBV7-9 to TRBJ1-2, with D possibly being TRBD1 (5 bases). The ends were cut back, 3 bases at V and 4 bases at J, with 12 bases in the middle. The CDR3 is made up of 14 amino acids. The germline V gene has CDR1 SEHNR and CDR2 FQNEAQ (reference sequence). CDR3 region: CASSFRGDFYGYTF. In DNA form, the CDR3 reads TGTGCCAGCAGCTTCCGGGGGGACTTCTATGGCTACACCTTC. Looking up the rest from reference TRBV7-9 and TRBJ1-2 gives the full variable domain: DTGVSQNPRHKITKRGQNVTFRCDPISEHNRLYWYRQTLGQGPEFLTYFQNEAQLEKSRLLSDRFSAERPKGSFSTLEIQRTEQGDSAMYLCASSFRGDFYGYTFGSGTRLTVV.

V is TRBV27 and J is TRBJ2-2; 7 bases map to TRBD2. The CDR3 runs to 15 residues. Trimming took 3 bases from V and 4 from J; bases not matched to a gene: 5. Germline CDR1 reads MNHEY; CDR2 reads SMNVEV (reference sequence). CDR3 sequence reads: CASSFREVGTGELFF. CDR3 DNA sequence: TGTGCCAGCAGTTTTCGGGAGGTGGGCACCGGGGAGCTGTTTTTT.

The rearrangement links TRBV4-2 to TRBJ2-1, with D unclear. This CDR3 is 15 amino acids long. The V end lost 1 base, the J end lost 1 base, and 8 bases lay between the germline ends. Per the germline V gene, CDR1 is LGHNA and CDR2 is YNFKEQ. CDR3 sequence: CASSQVLASYNEQFF. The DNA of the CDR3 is TGTGCCAGCAGCCAAGTGTTAGCATCCTACAATGAGCAGTTCTTC.

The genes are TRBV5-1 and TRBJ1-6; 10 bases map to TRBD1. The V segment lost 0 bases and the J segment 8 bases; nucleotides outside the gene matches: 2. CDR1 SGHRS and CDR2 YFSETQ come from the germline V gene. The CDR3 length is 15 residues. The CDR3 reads CASSLVGQGDSPLHF. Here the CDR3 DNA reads TGCGCCAGCAGCTTGGTCGGACAGGGGGATTCACCCCTCCACTTT.

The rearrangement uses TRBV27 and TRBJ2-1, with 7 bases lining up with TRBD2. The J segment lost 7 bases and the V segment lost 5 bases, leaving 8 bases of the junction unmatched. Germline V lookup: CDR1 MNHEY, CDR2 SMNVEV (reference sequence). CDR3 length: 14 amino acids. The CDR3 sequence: CASSPFAGVNEQFF. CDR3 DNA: TGTGCCAGCAGTCCTTTTGCGGGAGTAAATGAGCAGTTCTTC.

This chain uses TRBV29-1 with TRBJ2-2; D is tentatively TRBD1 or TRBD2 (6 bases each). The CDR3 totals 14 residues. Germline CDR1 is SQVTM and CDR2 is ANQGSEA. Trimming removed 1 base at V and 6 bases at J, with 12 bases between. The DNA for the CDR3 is TGCAGCGTTGAAGTCAGGGGACTTGCCGGGGAGCTGTTTTTT. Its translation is CSVEVRGLAGELFF.

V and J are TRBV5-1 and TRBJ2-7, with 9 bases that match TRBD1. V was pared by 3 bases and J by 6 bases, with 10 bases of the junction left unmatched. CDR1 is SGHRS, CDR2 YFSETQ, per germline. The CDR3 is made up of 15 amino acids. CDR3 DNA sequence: TGCGCCAGCAGCTGGGGTCCCGGGACAGGGCCCGAGCAGTACTTC. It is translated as CASSWGPGTGPEQYF.

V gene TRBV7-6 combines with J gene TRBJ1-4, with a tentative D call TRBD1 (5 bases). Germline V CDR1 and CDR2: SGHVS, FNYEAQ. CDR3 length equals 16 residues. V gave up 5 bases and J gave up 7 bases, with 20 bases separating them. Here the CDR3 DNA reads TGTGCCAGCAGCCCAAGACCTGGGACGGAAGGTGAAAAACTGTTTTTT. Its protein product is CASSPRPGTEGEKLFF.

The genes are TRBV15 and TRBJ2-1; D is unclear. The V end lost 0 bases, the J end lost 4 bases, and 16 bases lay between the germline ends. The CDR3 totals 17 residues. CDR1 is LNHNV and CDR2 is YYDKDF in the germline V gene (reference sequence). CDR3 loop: CATSRDLRDKRYNEQFF. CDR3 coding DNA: TGTGCCACCAGCAGAGATCTCCGCGACAAGCGATACAATGAGCAGTTCTTC.

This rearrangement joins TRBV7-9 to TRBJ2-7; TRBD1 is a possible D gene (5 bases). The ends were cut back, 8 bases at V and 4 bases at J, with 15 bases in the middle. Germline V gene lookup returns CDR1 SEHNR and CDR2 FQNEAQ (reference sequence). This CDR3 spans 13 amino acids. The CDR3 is CASEAPKGYEQYF. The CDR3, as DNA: TGTGCCAGCGAGGCCCCCAAGGGGTACGAGCAGTACTTC. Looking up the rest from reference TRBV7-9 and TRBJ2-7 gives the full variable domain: DTGVSQNPRHKITKRGQNVTFRCDPISEHNRLYWYRQTLGQGPEFLTYFQNEAQLEKSRLLSDRFSAERPKGSFSTLEIQRTEQGDSAMYLCASEAPKGYEQYFGPGTRLTVT.

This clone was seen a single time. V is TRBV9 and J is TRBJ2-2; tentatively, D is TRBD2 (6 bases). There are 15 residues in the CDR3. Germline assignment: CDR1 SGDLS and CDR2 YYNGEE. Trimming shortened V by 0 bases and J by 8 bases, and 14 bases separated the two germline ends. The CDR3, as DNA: TGTGCCAGCAGCGTAGTGGAGGGACCCGCGGGGGAGCTGTTTTTT. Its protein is CASSVVEGPAGELFF. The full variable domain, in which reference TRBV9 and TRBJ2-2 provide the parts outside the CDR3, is DSGVTQTPKHLITATGQRVTLRCSPRSGDLSVYWYQQSLDQGLQFLIQYYNGEERAKGNILERFSAQQFPDLHSELNLSSLELGDSALYFCASSVVEGPAGELFFGEGSRLTVL.

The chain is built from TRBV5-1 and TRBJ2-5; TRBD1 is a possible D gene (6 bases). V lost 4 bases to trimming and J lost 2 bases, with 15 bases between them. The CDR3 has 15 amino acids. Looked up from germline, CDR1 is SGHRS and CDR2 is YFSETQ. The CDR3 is CASSPGQISQETQYF. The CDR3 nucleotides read TGCGCCAGCAGCCCCGGACAGATTAGTCAAGAGACCCAGTACTTC.

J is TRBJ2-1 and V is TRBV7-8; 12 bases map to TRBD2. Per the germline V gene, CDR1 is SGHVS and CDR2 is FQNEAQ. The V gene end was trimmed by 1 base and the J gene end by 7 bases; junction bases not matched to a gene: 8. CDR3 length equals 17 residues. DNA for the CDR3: TGTGCCAGCAGCTTAGGGCTAGCGGGGGGGCCTTGGAATGAGCAGTTCTTC. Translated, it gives CASSLGLAGGPWNEQFF.

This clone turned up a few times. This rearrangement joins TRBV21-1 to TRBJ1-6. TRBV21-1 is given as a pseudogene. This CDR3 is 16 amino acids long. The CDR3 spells CASRAGGTAYNSPLHF. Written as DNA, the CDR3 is TGTGCCAGCAGGGCGGGAGGGACGGCGTATAATTCACCCCTCCACTTT.